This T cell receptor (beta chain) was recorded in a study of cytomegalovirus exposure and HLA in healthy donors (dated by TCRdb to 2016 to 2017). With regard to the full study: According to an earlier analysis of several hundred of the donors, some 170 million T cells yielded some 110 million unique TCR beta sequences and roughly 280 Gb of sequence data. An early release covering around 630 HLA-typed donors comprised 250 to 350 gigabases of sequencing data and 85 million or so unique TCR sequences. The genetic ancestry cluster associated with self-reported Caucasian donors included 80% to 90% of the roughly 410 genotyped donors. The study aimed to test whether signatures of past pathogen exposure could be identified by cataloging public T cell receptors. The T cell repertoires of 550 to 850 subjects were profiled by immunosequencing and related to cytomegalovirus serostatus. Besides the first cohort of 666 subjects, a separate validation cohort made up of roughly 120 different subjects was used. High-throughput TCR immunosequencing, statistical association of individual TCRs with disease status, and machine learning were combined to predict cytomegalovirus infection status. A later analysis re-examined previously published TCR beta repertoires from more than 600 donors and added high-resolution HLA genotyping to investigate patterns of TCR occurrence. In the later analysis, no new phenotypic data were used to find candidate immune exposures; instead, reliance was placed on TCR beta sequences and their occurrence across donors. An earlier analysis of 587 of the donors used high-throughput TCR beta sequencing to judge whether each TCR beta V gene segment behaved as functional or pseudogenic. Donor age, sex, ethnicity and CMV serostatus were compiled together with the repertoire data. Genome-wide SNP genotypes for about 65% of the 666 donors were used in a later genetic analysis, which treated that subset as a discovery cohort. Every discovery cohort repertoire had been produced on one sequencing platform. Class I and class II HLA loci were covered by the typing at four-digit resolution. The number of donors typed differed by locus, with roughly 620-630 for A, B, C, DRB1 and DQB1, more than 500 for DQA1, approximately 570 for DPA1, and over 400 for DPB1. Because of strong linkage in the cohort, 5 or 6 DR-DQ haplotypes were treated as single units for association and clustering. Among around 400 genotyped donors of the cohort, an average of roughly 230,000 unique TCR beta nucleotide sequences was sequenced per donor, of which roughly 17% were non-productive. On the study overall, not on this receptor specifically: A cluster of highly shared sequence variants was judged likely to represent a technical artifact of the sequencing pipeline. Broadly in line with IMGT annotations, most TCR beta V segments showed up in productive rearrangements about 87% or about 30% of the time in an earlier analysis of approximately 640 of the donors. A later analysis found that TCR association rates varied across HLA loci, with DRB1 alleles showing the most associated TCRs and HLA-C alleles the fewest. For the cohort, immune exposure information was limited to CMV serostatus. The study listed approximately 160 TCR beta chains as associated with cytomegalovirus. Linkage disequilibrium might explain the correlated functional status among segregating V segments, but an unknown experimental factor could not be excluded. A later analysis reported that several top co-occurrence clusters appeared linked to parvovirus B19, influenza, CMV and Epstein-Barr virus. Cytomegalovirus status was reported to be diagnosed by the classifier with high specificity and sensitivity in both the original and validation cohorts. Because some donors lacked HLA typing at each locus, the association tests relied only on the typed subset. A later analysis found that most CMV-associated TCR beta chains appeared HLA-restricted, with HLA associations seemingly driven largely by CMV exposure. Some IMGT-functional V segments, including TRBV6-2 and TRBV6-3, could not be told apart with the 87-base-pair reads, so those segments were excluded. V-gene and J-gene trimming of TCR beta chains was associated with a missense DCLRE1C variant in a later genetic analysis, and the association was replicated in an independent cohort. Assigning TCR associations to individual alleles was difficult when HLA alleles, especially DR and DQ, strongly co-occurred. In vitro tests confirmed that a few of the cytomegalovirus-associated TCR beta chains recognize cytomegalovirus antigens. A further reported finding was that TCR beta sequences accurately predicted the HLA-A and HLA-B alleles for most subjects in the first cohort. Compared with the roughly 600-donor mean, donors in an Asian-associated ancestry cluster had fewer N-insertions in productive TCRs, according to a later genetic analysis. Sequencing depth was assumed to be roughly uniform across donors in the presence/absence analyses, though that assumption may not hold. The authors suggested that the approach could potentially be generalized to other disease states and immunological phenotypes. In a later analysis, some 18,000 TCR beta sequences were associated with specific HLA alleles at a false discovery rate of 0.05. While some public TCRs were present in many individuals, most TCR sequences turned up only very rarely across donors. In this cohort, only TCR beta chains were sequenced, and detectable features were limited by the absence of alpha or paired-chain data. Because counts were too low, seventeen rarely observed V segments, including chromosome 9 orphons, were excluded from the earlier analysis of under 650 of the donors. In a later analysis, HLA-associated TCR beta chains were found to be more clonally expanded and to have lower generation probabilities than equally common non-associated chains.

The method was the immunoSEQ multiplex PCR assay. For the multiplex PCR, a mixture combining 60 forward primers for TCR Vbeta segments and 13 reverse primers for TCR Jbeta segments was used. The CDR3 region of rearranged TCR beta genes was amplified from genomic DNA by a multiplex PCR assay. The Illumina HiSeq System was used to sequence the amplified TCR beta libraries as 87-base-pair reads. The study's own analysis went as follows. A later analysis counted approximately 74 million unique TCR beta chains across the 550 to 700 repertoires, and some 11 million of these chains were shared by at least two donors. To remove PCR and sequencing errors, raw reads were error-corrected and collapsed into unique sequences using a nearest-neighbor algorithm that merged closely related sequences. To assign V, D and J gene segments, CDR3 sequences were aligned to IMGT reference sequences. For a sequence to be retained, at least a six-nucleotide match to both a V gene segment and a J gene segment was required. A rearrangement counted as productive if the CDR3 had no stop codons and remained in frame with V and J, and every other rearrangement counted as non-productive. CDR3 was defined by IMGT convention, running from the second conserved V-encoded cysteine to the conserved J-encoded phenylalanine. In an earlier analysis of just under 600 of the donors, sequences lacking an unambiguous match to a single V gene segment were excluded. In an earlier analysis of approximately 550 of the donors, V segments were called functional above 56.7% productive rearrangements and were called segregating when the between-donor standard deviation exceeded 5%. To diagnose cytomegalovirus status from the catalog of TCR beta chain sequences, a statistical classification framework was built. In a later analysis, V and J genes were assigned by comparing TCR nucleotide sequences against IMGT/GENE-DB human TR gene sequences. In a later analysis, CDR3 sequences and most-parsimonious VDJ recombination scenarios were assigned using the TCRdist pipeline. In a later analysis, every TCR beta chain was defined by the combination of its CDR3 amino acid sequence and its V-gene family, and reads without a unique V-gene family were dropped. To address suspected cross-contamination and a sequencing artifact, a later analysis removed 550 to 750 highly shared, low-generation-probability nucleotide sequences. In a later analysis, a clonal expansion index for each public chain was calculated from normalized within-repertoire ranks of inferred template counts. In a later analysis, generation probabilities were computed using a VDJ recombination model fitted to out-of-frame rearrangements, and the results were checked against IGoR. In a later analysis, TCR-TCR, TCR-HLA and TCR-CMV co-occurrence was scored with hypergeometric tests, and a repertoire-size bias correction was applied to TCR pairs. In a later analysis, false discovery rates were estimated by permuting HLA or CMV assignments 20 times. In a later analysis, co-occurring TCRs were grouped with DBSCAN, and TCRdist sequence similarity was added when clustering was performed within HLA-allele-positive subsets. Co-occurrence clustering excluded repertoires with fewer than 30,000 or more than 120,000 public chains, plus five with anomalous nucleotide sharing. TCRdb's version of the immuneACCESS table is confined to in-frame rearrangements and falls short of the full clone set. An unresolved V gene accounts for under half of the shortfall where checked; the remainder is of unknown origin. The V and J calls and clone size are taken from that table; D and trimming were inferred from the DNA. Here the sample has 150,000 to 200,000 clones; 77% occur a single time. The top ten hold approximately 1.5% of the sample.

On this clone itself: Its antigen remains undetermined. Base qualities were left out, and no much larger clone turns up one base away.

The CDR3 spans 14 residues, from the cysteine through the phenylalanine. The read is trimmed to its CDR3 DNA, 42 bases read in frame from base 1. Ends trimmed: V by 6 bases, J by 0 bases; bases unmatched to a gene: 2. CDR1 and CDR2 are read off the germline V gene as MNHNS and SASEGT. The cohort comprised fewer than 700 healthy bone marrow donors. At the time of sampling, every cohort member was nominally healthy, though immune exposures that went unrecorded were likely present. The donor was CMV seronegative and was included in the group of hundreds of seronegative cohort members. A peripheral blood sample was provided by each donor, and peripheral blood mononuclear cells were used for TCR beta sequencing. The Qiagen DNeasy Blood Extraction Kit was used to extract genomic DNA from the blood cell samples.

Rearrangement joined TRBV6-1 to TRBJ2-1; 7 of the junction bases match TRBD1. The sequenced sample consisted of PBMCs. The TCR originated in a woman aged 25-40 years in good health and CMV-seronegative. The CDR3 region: CASRTGSSYNEQFF. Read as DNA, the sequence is TGTGCCAGCAGGACAGGGAGCTCCTACAATGAGCAGTTCTTC.